The sequence of this T cell receptor (beta chain) was determined in a study of blood T cell repertoires in COVID-19. The sample holds a few counts of this clone. CDR3 length equals 15 residues. Germline CDR1 reads MDHEN; CDR2 reads SYDVKM. With V trimmed by 4 bases and J by 6 bases, 4 bases remained unmatched. The method was immunoSEQ multiplex PCR; TCRdb's version includes in-frame clones alone and lacks a portion of them. The sample carries roughly 110,000 clones, over 60% recorded once. Sequences were obtained from peripheral blood. The rearrangement joins TRBV28 to TRBJ2-7, with 15 positions matching TRBD2. The receptor's source is a man in his 70s with acute or convalescent COVID-19. CDR3 nucleotides: TGTGCCAGCAGTTGGACTAGCGGGGGGGCCTTCGAGCAGTACTTC. Its translation: CASSWTSGGAFEQYF.